Listed below are T cell receptor beta chains from one sample, sequenced in a study of cytomegalovirus exposure and HLA in healthy donors. Profiled with immunoSEQ multiplex PCR; TCRdb holds only in-frame clones, not every one. This sample has roughly 200,000 clones; 70% to 90% occur once, and the top ten carry less than 0.4%. Material for sequencing was PBMCs. The receptors come from a woman between 25 and 40 years old in good health and CMV-seronegative. Both conserved end residues are part of each CDR3. D genes are given only for firm matches. Clone size is shown for a subset of rows, as once, few, many or a class of expanded clone.

j_call: TRBJ2-7
clone_size: .
d_call: TRBD2
cdr3_length: 15
v_call: TRBV5-1
cdr3_nt: TGCGCCAGCAGCGCATCCGGGACTAGCGTTTTAAAGCAGTACTTC
cdr3_aa: CASSASGTSVLKQYF

j_call: TRBJ2-7
clone_size: .
d_call: .
cdr3_length: 12
v_call: TRBV5-1
cdr3_nt: TGCGCCAGCCGGAGGGGTCTGGAGGAGCAGTACTTC
cdr3_aa: CASRRGLEEQYF

j_call: TRBJ1-2
clone_size: few
d_call: TRBD1
cdr3_length: 15
v_call: TRBV6-6
cdr3_nt: TGTGCCAGCAGTTACAGTCAGGGGGCAGCGGATGGCTACACCTTC
cdr3_aa: CASSYSQGAADGYTF

j_call: TRBJ2-5
clone_size: .
d_call: TRBD2
cdr3_length: 16
v_call: TRBV2
cdr3_nt: TGTGCCAGCAGTGAAGAGGTAGCGGGAGGCAAAGAGACCCAGTACTTC
cdr3_aa: CASSEEVAGGKETQYF

j_call: TRBJ2-1
clone_size: .
d_call: .
cdr3_length: 15
v_call: TRBV5-1
cdr3_nt: TGCGCCAGCAGCTTCACCGGGACAAAGGACAATGAGCAGTTCTTC
cdr3_aa: CASSFTGTKDNEQFF

j_call: TRBJ2-1
clone_size: .
d_call: TRBD1
cdr3_length: 17
v_call: TRBV25-1
cdr3_nt: TGTGCCAGCAGTGATGCTGGGACAGGGTGGGTTAACAATGAGCAGTTCTTC
cdr3_aa: CASSDAGTGWVNNEQFF

j_call: TRBJ1-4
clone_size: .
d_call: .
cdr3_length: 11
v_call: TRBV19
cdr3_nt: TGTGCCACAGGGGTATGGGAAAAACTGTTTTTT
cdr3_aa: CATGVWEKLFF

j_call: TRBJ2-5
clone_size: once
d_call: .
cdr3_length: 14
v_call: TRBV28
cdr3_nt: TGTGCCAGCAGTTTCCAGGGGGGATGGGAGACCCAGTACTTC
cdr3_aa: CASSFQGGWETQYF

j_call: TRBJ1-6
clone_size: .
d_call: .
cdr3_length: 17
v_call: TRBV27
cdr3_nt: TGTGCCAGCAGTGCCGGACTGGGAAATATGTATAATTCACCCCTCCACTTT
cdr3_aa: CASSAGLGNMYNSPLHF

j_call: TRBJ2-1
clone_size: .
d_call: TRBD2
cdr3_length: 14
v_call: TRBV28
cdr3_nt: TGTGCCAGCAGCCTAGCGGGAGAGGTCAGTGAGCAGTTCTTC
cdr3_aa: CASSLAGEVSEQFF

j_call: TRBJ1-2
clone_size: .
d_call: .
cdr3_length: 16
v_call: TRBV28
cdr3_nt: TGTGCCAGCAGTCCCTCTGGAAGTCTGGAGAACTATGGCTACACCTTC
cdr3_aa: CASSPSGSLENYGYTF

j_call: TRBJ2-7
clone_size: .
d_call: TRBD2
cdr3_length: 15
v_call: TRBV9
cdr3_nt: TGTGCCAGCAGCCCCGGGAGGAGGGCGAGCTACGAGCAGTACTTC
cdr3_aa: CASSPGRRASYEQYF

j_call: TRBJ1-2
clone_size: .
d_call: .
cdr3_length: 12
v_call: TRBV29-1
cdr3_nt: TGCAGCGTTGTATTACAGAACTATGGCTACACCTTC
cdr3_aa: CSVVLQNYGYTF

j_call: TRBJ2-5
clone_size: .
d_call: .
cdr3_length: 14
v_call: TRBV11-1
cdr3_nt: TGTGCCAGCAGCCCGAGGGAGGTACGGGAGACCCAGTACTTC
cdr3_aa: CASSPREVRETQYF

j_call: TRBJ2-3
clone_size: few
d_call: .
cdr3_length: 13
v_call: TRBV9
cdr3_nt: TGTGCCAGCAGCGGGAGGGACACAGATACGCAGTATTTT
cdr3_aa: CASSGRDTDTQYF

j_call: TRBJ1-5
clone_size: .
d_call: .
cdr3_length: 13
v_call: TRBV7-8
cdr3_nt: TGTGCCAGCAGCTATAATTTCAATCAGCCCCAGCATTTT
cdr3_aa: CASSYNFNQPQHF

j_call: TRBJ2-1
clone_size: .
d_call: TRBD2
cdr3_length: 16
v_call: TRBV9
cdr3_nt: TGTGCCAGCAGCGTAATCCCAGCGGGAGGGCCGGGAGAGCAGTTCTTC
cdr3_aa: CASSVIPAGGPGEQFF

j_call: TRBJ1-1
clone_size: .
d_call: .
cdr3_length: 11
v_call: TRBV2
cdr3_nt: TGTGCCAGCAGTGAATCTCCGGTGGCTTTCTTT
cdr3_aa: CASSESPVAFF

j_call: TRBJ2-7
clone_size: .
d_call: TRBD1
cdr3_length: 15
v_call: TRBV10-3
cdr3_nt: TGTGCCATCAGTGAGTCGAGAGGGGGCGGGTACGAGCAGTACTTC
cdr3_aa: CAISESRGGGYEQYF

j_call: TRBJ2-7
clone_size: .
d_call: .
cdr3_length: 15
v_call: TRBV5-1
cdr3_nt: TGCGCCAGCAGCCCGGGTACCGAGACTACGGGGGAGCAGTACTTC
cdr3_aa: CASSPGTETTGEQYF

j_call: TRBJ1-2
clone_size: .
d_call: TRBD1
cdr3_length: 16
v_call: TRBV28
cdr3_nt: TGTGCCAGCAGTTACGGACAGGGGGGCGAGGACTATGGCTACACCTTC
cdr3_aa: CASSYGQGGEDYGYTF

j_call: TRBJ2-2
clone_size: .
d_call: .
cdr3_length: 14
v_call: TRBV6-1
cdr3_nt: TGTGCCAGCAGTGCCCAAAGACAGCCCGGGGAGCTGTTTTTT
cdr3_aa: CASSAQRQPGELFF

j_call: TRBJ1-1
clone_size: .
d_call: .
cdr3_length: 15
v_call: TRBV18
cdr3_nt: TGTGCCAGCTCACCATCGGAGTTTTTGAACACTGAAGCTTTCTTT
cdr3_aa: CASSPSEFLNTEAFF

j_call: TRBJ1-1
clone_size: few
d_call: .
cdr3_length: 12
v_call: TRBV6-5
cdr3_nt: TGTGCCAGCAGTTACGGAGGGAACGAAGCTTTCTTT
cdr3_aa: CASSYGGNEAFF

j_call: TRBJ2-1
clone_size: .
d_call: .
cdr3_length: 14
v_call: TRBV5-4
cdr3_nt: TGTGCCAGCAGCTTGGGTGGACTATCAGGTGAGCAGTTCTTC
cdr3_aa: CASSLGGLSGEQFF

j_call: TRBJ2-1
clone_size: .
d_call: TRBD2
cdr3_length: 16
v_call: TRBV27
cdr3_nt: TGTGCCAGCAGTTTATCTCCCTCGGGACTAGTTAATGAGCAGTTCTTC
cdr3_aa: CASSLSPSGLVNEQFF

j_call: TRBJ1-3
clone_size: .
d_call: TRBD1
cdr3_length: 16
v_call: TRBV7-6
cdr3_nt: TGTGCCAGCAGCTTAGCATACAGGGGACTTGGAAACACCATATATTTT
cdr3_aa: CASSLAYRGLGNTIYF

j_call: TRBJ2-2
clone_size: once
d_call: .
cdr3_length: 14
v_call: TRBV19
cdr3_nt: TGTGCCAGTAGTATACTAATGAACACCGGGGAGCTGTTTTTT
cdr3_aa: CASSILMNTGELFF

j_call: TRBJ2-3
clone_size: few
d_call: .
cdr3_length: 13
v_call: TRBV10-3
cdr3_nt: TGTGCCATCACTGAAACCCAGGGGGATACGCAGTATTTT
cdr3_aa: CAITETQGDTQYF

j_call: TRBJ2-7
clone_size: .
d_call: .
cdr3_length: 11
v_call: TRBV11-2
cdr3_nt: TGTGCCAGCAGCCCATCCTACGAGCAGTACTTC
cdr3_aa: CASSPSYEQYF

j_call: TRBJ2-1
clone_size: few
d_call: TRBD1
cdr3_length: 14
v_call: TRBV4-2
cdr3_nt: TGTGCCAGCAGTTACAGGGGGCGCGAATCTGAGCAGTTCTTC
cdr3_aa: CASSYRGRESEQFF

j_call: TRBJ2-7
clone_size: few
d_call: TRBD2
cdr3_length: 14
v_call: TRBV15
cdr3_nt: TGTGCCACCAGCAGAGATTTTGCGGGAGGCGAGCAGTACTTC
cdr3_aa: CATSRDFAGGEQYF

j_call: TRBJ2-7
clone_size: .
d_call: TRBD2
cdr3_length: 15
v_call: TRBV28
cdr3_nt: TGTGCCAGCAGACCTACTAGCGGGAGAAGATACGAGCAGTACTTC
cdr3_aa: CASRPTSGRRYEQYF

j_call: TRBJ1-1
clone_size: .
d_call: TRBD1
cdr3_length: 17
v_call: TRBV5-1
cdr3_nt: TGCGCCAGCAGCTTAACCGGGACAGGGGGGGGAAACACTGAAGCTTTCTTT
cdr3_aa: CASSLTGTGGGNTEAFF

j_call: TRBJ2-5
clone_size: .
d_call: .
cdr3_length: 12
v_call: TRBV29-1
cdr3_nt: TGCAGCGTTGAGGGTGGCAGGGAGACCCAGTACTTC
cdr3_aa: CSVEGGRETQYF

j_call: TRBJ2-7
clone_size: .
d_call: .
cdr3_length: 16
v_call: TRBV11-2
cdr3_nt: TGTGCCAGCAGCTTATTAGGAGGAAGCGGTATCTACGAGCAGTACTTC
cdr3_aa: CASSLLGGSGIYEQYF

j_call: TRBJ1-3
clone_size: .
d_call: TRBD1
cdr3_length: 14
v_call: TRBV6-1
cdr3_nt: TGTGCCAGCACCAGGACAGGGTCCGGAAACACCATATATTTT
cdr3_aa: CASTRTGSGNTIYF

j_call: TRBJ2-1
clone_size: once
d_call: .
cdr3_length: 17
v_call: TRBV9
cdr3_nt: TGTGCCAGCAGCGTAGACCGGGACATCTGGGGGTACAATGAGCAGTTCTTC
cdr3_aa: CASSVDRDIWGYNEQFF

j_call: TRBJ2-5
clone_size: .
d_call: TRBD1
cdr3_length: 13
v_call: TRBV5-1
cdr3_nt: TGCGCCAGCAGCGCCAGACAGGGGGAGACCCAGTACTTC
cdr3_aa: CASSARQGETQYF

j_call: TRBJ2-3
clone_size: .
d_call: .
cdr3_length: 14
v_call: TRBV5-4
cdr3_nt: TGTGCCAGCAGCTTGGCCGGGTGGACAGATACGCAGTATTTT
cdr3_aa: CASSLAGWTDTQYF

j_call: TRBJ2-1
clone_size: once
d_call: TRBD2
cdr3_length: 17
v_call: TRBV5-6
cdr3_nt: TGTGCCAGCAGCTTGTTTCGGGGGGGGCGAGGGTACAATGAGCAGTTCTTC
cdr3_aa: CASSLFRGGRGYNEQFF

j_call: TRBJ2-5
clone_size: .
d_call: TRBD1
cdr3_length: 16
v_call: TRBV9
cdr3_nt: TGTGCCAGCAGCGTAGGGGACAGAGAATCCCAAGAGACCCAGTACTTC
cdr3_aa: CASSVGDRESQETQYF

j_call: TRBJ2-3
clone_size: few
d_call: TRBD1
cdr3_length: 18
v_call: TRBV27
cdr3_nt: TGTGCCAGCAGTTTACTCGGCGACCAGACAGGGGACACAGATACGCAGTATTTT
cdr3_aa: CASSLLGDQTGDTDTQYF

j_call: TRBJ2-3
clone_size: .
d_call: .
cdr3_length: 16
v_call: TRBV11-2
cdr3_nt: TGTGCCAGCAGCTCGGAGGCCACTAGCCGCGCAGATACGCAGTATTTT
cdr3_aa: CASSSEATSRADTQYF

j_call: TRBJ2-3
clone_size: .
d_call: TRBD1
cdr3_length: 15
v_call: TRBV5-1
cdr3_nt: TGCGCCAGCAGCCCCGGGGACAGGGGCACAGATACGCAGTATTTT
cdr3_aa: CASSPGDRGTDTQYF

j_call: TRBJ2-1
clone_size: .
d_call: .
cdr3_length: 13
v_call: TRBV30
cdr3_nt: TGTGCCTGGACGTGGGGGGGCCCCCAGGAGCAGTTCTTC
cdr3_aa: CAWTWGGPQEQFF

j_call: TRBJ1-1
clone_size: .
d_call: TRBD1
cdr3_length: 15
v_call: TRBV7-3
cdr3_nt: TGTGCCAGCAGCCCGTATGGACAGGGTTCCACTGAAGCTTTCTTT
cdr3_aa: CASSPYGQGSTEAFF

j_call: TRBJ2-7
clone_size: .
d_call: .
cdr3_length: 13
v_call: TRBV11-3
cdr3_nt: TGTGCCAGCAGCAAATCGGTACGGGAGCGGCAGTACTTC
cdr3_aa: CASSKSVRERQYF

j_call: TRBJ2-7
clone_size: .
d_call: .
cdr3_length: 13
v_call: TRBV7-6
cdr3_nt: TGTGCCAGCAGCTTAGTCAGGGGATACGAGCAGTACTTC
cdr3_aa: CASSLVRGYEQYF

j_call: TRBJ2-1
clone_size: .
d_call: TRBD2
cdr3_length: 17
v_call: TRBV27
cdr3_nt: TGTGCCAGCAGTTCCCTTGGACTAGCGGGGGGGCCTAATGAGCAGTTCTTC
cdr3_aa: CASSSLGLAGGPNEQFF

j_call: TRBJ1-2
clone_size: .
d_call: .
cdr3_length: 13
v_call: TRBV4-1
cdr3_nt: TGCGCCAGCAGCCAAGACAGGGTGGGTGGCTACACCTTC
cdr3_aa: CASSQDRVGGYTF

j_call: TRBJ1-4
clone_size: .
d_call: .
cdr3_length: 13
v_call: TRBV6-4
cdr3_nt: TGTGCCAGCAGCCCCTCCAGGGGCGAAAAACTGTTTTTT
cdr3_aa: CASSPSRGEKLFF

j_call: TRBJ2-7
clone_size: .
d_call: .
cdr3_length: 15
v_call: TRBV7-6
cdr3_nt: TGTGCCAGCAGCCCAGCCCCGGAAGCGGCCTACGAGCAGTACTTC
cdr3_aa: CASSPAPEAAYEQYF

j_call: TRBJ1-5
clone_size: .
d_call: TRBD1
cdr3_length: 14
v_call: TRBV6-6
cdr3_nt: TGTGCCAGCAGCCACAGGGGAAGCAATCAGCCCCAGCATTTT
cdr3_aa: CASSHRGSNQPQHF

j_call: TRBJ2-1
clone_size: once
d_call: .
cdr3_length: 15
v_call: TRBV5-1
cdr3_nt: TGCGCCAGCAGCTTGGCCCAGGGAACCTACAATGAGCAGTTCTTC
cdr3_aa: CASSLAQGTYNEQFF

j_call: TRBJ2-7
clone_size: .
d_call: .
cdr3_length: 12
v_call: TRBV28
cdr3_nt: TGTGCCAGCTGGGACACTACCTACGAGCAGTACTTC
cdr3_aa: CASWDTTYEQYF

j_call: TRBJ2-1
clone_size: .
d_call: TRBD2
cdr3_length: 15
v_call: TRBV5-6
cdr3_nt: TGTGCCAGCAGCCTTTGGACTAGCGGGTACAATGAGCAGTTCTTC
cdr3_aa: CASSLWTSGYNEQFF